The rows below give T cell receptor beta chains drawn from one sample of a study of T cells after yellow fever vaccination. MiXCR, applied by TCRdb to the 5' RACE reads, yields one record per CDR3 protein. The table has approximately 580,000 distinct CDR3 sequences, roughly a sixth seen once. The specimen was PBMCs, collected 5 days after the first yellow fever vaccination. These receptors were collected from a young man who received the YFV17D yellow fever vaccine. The conserved cysteine and the conserved F or W are not part of the CDR3 here. D genes are given only for firm matches. The size entry is marked missing in some rows and otherwise reads once, few, many or a size class.

v_call	d_call	clone_size	cdr3_aa
TRBV4-1	TRBD1	few	ASSQAWGQGATEAF
TRBV24-1	NA	NA	ATSDPSGQLLNEAF
TRBV7-9	TRBD1	few	ASSRGQGDTGELF
TRBV7-3	NA	few	ASSVQGGDGYT
TRBV18	TRBD2	NA	ASSPGGLAANNEQF
TRBV5-1	TRBD2	NA	ASYGRLAGGNEQF
TRBV29-1	NA	NA	SVERPLRAF
TRBV14	NA	few	ASSRGQRIKLYNEQF
TRBV4-1	NA	NA	ASSQGPAPTEAF
TRBV7-6	NA	many	ASSFGGAGRTDTQY
TRBV27	NA	many	ASSLSGYGYT
TRBV29-1	NA	few	SVYSDYSNYEQY
TRBV7-2	TRBD1	NA	ASSRRQGNNEQF
TRBV20-1	TRBD1	NA	SAPPPDRVEAF
TRBV20-1	TRBD1	few	SALGTGGLGSGYT
TRBV29-1	NA	NA	SVEAWDHGNIQY
TRBV27	TRBD1	NA	ASGQGTDTQY
TRBV6-5	NA	NA	ASSYSGGGGYEQY
TRBV4-1	TRBD2	NA	ASSQFERGSSYEQY
TRBV10-3	NA	few	AIWDGDQPQH
TRBV5-4	NA	few	ASSLREGERLF
TRBV5-6	NA	few	ASSLAGRLWDTGELF
TRBV12-3/TRBV12-4	NA	NA	ASTLNSGGGTDTQY
TRBV7-2	TRBD1	few	ASTSWTGQETQY
TRBV20-1	TRBD1	NA	SAIGTGGMVNYGYT
TRBV12-3/TRBV12-4	TRBD1	NA	ASSPTGQGNRGTQY
TRBV12-3/TRBV12-4	NA	few	ASSYSGIYEQF
TRBV12-3/TRBV12-4	TRBD1	many	ASTDGTGDYNEQF
TRBV7-9	TRBD1	once	ASSLGTGNTQY
TRBV5-1	NA	NA	ASSSDTKPYNEQF
TRBV6-5	NA	NA	ASSYQGLDTEAF
TRBV11-2	NA	few	ASRRGEVNTGELF
TRBV20-1	NA	few	SARDEPTGGTQY
TRBV7-2	NA	few	ASSKTAGDYNSPLH
TRBV6-1	NA	NA	ASSANPPPAGSSYEQY
TRBV20-1	NA	few	SARGDSFSYNEQF
TRBV20-1	TRBD2	few	SALLAGSEQY
TRBV2	TRBD2	NA	ASNALAGGGTDTQY
TRBV18	NA	NA	ASSRDGGTNEKLF
TRBV5-1	NA	few	ASSSTDYNEQF